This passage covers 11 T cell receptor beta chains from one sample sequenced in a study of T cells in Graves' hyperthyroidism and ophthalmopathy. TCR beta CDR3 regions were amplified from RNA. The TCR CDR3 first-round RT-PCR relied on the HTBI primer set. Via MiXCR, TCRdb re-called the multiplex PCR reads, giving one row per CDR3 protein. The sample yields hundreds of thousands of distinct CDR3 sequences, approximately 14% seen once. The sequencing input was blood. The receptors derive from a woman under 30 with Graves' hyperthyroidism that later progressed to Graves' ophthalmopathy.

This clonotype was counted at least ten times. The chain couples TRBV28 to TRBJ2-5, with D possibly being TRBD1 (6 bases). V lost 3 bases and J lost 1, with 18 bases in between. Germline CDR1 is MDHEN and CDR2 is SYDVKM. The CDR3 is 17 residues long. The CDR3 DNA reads TGTGCCAGCAGTTTTGCCAGGGGACCGCGGAGCCAAGAGACCCAGTACTTC. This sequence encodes CASSFARGPRSQETQYF.

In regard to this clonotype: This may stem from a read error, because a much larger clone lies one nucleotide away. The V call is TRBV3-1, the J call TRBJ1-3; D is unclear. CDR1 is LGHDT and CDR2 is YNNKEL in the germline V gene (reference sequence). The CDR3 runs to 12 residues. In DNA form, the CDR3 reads TGTGCCAGCAGCGAATTTCAAAACACCAAATATTTT. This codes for CASSEFQNTKYF.

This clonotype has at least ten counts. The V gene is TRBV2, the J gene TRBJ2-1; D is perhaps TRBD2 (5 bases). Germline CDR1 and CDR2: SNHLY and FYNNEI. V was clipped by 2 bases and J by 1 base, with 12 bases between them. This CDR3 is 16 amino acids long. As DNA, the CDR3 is TGTGCCAGCAGTGAATCCTTGCGGGCGTCCTACAATGAGCAGTTCTTC. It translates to CASSESLRASYNEQFF.

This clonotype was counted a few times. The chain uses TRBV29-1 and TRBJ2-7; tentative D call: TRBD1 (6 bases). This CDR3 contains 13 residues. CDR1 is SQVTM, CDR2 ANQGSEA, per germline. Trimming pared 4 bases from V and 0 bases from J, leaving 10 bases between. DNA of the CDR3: TGCAGCGTTGGAGGGGGTCCCTCCTACGAGCAGTACTTC. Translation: CSVGGGPSYEQYF.

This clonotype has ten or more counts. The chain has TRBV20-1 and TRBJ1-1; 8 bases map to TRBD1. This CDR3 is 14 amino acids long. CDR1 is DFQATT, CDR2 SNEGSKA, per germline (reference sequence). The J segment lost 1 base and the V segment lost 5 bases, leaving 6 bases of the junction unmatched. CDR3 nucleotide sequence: TGCAGTGCTTGGACAGGGAGGGCGAACACTGAAGCTTTCTTT. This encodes CSAWTGRANTEAFF.

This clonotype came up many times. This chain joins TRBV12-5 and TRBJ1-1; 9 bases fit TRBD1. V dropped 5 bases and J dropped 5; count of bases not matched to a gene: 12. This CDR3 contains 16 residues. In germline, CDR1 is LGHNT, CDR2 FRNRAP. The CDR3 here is CASGAEEGQGVTEAFF. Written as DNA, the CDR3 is TGTGCTAGTGGTGCTGAGGAGGGACAGGGCGTTACTGAAGCTTTCTTT.

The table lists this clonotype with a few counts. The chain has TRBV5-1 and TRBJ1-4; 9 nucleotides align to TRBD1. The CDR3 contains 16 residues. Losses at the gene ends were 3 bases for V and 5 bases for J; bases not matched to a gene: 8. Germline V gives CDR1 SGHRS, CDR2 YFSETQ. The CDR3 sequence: CASSSGTGRRNEKLFF. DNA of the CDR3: TGCGCCAGCAGCTCCGGGACAGGGAGGAGGAATGAAAAACTGTTTTTT.

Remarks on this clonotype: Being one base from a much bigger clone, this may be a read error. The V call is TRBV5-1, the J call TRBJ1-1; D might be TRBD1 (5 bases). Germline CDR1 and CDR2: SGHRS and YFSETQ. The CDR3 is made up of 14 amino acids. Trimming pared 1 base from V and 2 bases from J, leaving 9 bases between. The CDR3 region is CASSLKTENTEAFF. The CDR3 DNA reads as TGCGCCAGCAGCTTGAAGACAGAAAACACTGAAGCTTTCTTT.

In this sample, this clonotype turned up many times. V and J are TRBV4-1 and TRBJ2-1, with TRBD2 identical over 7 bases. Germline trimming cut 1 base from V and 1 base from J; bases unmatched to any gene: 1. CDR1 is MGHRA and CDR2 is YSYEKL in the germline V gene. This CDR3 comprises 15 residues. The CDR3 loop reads CASSQGLASYNEQFF. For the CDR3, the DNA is TGCGCCAGCAGCCAAGGACTAGCTTCCTACAATGAGCAGTTCTTC.

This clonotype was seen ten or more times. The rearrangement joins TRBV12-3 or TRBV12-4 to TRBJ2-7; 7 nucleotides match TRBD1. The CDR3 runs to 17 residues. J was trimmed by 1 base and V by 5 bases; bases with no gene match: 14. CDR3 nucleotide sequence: TGTGCCAGCAGTCCGACGTTGACAGGGTTTCTATCCTACGAGCAGTACTTC. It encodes CASSPTLTGFLSYEQYF.

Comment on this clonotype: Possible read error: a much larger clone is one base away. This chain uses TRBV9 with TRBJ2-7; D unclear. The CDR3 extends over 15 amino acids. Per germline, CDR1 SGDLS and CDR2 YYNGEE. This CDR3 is CANSPRTASSYEQYF. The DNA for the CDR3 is TGTGCCAACAGCCCTCGGACCGCGAGCTCCTACGAGCAGTACTTC.